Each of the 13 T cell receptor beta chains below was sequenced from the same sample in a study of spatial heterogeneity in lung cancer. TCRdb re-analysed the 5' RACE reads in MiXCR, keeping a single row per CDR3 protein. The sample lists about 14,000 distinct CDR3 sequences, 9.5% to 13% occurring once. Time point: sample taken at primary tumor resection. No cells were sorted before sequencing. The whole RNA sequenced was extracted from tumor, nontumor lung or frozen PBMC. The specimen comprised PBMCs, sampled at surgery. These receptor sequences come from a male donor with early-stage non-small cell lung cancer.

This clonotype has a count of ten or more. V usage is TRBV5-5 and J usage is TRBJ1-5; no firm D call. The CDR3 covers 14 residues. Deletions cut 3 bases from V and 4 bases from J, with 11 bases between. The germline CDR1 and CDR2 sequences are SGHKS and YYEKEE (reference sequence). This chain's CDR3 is CASSSGYGNQPQHF. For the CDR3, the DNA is TGTGCCAGCAGCTCAGGTTATGGGAATCAGCCCCAGCATTTT.

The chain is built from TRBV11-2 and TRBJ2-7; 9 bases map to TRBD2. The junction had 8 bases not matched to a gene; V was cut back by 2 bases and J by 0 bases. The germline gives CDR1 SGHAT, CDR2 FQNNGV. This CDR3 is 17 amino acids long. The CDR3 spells CASSLWGLAGSSYEQYF. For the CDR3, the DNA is TGTGCCAGCAGCTTATGGGGTCTAGCGGGATCCTCCTACGAGCAGTACTTC.

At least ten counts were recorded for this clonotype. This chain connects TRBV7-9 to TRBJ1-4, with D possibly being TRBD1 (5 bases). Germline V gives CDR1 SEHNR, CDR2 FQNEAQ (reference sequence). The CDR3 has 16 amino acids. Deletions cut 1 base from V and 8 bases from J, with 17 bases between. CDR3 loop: CASSLGRPGTEEKLFF. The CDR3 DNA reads TGTGCCAGCAGCTTAGGACGTCCAGGGACCGAAGAAAAACTGTTTTTT.

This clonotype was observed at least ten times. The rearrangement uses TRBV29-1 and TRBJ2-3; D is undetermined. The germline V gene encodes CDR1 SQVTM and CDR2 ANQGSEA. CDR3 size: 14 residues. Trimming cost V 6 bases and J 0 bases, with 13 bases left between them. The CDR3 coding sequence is TGCAGCGTCGCCCTAGATACTAGCACAGATACGCAGTATTTT. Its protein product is CSVALDTSTDTQYF.

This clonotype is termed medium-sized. The CDR3 DNA reads as TGTGCCAGCAGGCTGGGGACAGGGTACTACGAGCAGTACTTC. It encodes CASRLGTGYYEQYF. The rearrangement uses TRBV27 and TRBJ2-7, with 9 positions matching TRBD1. CDR1 is MNHEY and CDR2 is SMNVEV in the germline V gene (reference sequence). V shed 6 bases, J shed 3 bases, and the junction held 6 bases outside the gene matches. This CDR3 region has 14 residues.

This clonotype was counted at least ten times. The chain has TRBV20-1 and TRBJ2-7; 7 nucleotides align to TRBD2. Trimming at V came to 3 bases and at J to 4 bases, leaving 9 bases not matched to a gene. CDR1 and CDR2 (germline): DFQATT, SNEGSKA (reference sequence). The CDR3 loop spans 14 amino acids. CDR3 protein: CSARREGQWYEQYF. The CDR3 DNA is TGCAGTGCTAGGAGGGAGGGCCAGTGGTACGAGCAGTACTTC.

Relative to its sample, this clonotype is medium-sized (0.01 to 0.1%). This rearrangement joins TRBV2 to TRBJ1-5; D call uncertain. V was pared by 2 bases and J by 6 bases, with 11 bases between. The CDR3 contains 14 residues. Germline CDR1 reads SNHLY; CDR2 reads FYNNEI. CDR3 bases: TGTGCCAGCAGTGAAAGAGGGTTACCTCAGCCCCAGCATTTT. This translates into CASSERGLPQPQHF. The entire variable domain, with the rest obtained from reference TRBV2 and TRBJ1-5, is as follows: EPEVTQTPSHQVTQMGQEVILRCVPISNHLYFYWYRQILGQKVEFLVSFYNNEISEKSEIFDDQFSVERPDGSNFTLKIRSTKLEDSAMYFCASSERGLPQPQHFGDGTRLSIL.

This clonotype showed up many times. Here the CDR3 DNA reads TGTGCCAGCAGCTTGCCCCAGGGGGCGAGCACAGATACGCAGTATTTT. It specifies CASSLPQGASTDTQYF. The V call is TRBV5-4, the J call TRBJ2-3, with TRBD1 matching over 8 bases. Germline CDR1 is SGHNT and CDR2 is YYREEE (reference sequence). The CDR3 covers 16 residues. V lost 1 base, J lost 0 bases, and 4 bases stayed unmatched.

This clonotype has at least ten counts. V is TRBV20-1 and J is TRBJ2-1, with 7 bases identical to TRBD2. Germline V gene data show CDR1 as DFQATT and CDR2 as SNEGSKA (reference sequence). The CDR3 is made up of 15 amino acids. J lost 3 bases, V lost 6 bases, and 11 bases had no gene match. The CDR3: CSAQTGTTLYNEQFF. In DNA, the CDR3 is TGCAGTGCCCAGACCGGGACTACCCTCTACAATGAGCAGTTCTTC.

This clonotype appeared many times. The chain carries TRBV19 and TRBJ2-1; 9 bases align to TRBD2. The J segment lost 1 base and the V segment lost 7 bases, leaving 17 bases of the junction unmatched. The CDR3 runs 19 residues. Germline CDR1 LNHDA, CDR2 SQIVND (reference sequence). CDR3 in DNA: TGTGCCAGTAAGGGGACTAGCATTACTCCGGAGGGGTCCTACAATGAGCAGTTCTTC. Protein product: CASKGTSITPEGSYNEQFF.

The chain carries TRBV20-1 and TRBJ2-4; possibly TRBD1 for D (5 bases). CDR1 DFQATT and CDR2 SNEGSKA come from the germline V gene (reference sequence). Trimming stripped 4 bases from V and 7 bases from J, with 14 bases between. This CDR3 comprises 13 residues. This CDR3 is CSANQGSDNIQYF. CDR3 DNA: TGCAGTGCTAACCAGGGTAGTGATAACATTCAGTACTTC.

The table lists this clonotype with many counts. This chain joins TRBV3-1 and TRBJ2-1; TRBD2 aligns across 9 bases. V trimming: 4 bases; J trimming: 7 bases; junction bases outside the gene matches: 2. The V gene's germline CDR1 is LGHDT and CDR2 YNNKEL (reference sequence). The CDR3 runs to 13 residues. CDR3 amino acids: CASSPTSGNEQFF. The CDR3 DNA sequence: TGTGCCAGCAGCCCGACTAGCGGAAATGAGCAGTTCTTC.

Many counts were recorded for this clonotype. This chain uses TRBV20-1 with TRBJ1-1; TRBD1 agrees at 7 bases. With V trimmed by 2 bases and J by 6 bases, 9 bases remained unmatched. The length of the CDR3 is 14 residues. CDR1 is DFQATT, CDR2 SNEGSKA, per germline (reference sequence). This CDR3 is CSARPPTGFAEAFF. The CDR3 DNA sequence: TGCAGTGCTAGACCACCGACAGGGTTTGCTGAAGCTTTCTTT.